This section outlines one T cell receptor (beta chain) sequence together with its context. The antigen remains undetermined. This entry comes from a study of T cell responses to AZD1222 COVID-19 vaccine. In the study overall: It was second doses at about 4 or about 12 weeks that were pooled.

The germline V gene encodes CDR1 ENHRY and CDR2 SYGVKD. V lost 6 bases to trimming and J lost 0 bases; unmatched junction nucleotides: 4. The CDR3 runs 16 residues. Assay used: immunoSEQ multiplex PCR; TCRdb lists only in-frame clones, some missing. This sample has approximately 130,000 clones; 90% occur once, and the top ten carry around 6.9%. Overall study findings and caveats: Just a handful of AZD1222 recipients were seropositive at baseline. No repertoire was sampled before or during the peak T cell response, only after it. Clonal diversity may have been underestimated, and the donors were mostly white British, with more females than males.

The TCR sequence derives from an adult in good health. The chain couples TRBV10-3 to TRBJ2-6; 8 nucleotides agree with TRBD1. The material sequenced was peripheral blood, taken on day 0 of AZD1222 vaccination. The CDR3 is CAISRTGLSGANVLTF. The CDR3 DNA sequence: TGTGCCATCAGCCGGACAGGGCTCTCTGGGGCCAACGTCCTGACTTTC.